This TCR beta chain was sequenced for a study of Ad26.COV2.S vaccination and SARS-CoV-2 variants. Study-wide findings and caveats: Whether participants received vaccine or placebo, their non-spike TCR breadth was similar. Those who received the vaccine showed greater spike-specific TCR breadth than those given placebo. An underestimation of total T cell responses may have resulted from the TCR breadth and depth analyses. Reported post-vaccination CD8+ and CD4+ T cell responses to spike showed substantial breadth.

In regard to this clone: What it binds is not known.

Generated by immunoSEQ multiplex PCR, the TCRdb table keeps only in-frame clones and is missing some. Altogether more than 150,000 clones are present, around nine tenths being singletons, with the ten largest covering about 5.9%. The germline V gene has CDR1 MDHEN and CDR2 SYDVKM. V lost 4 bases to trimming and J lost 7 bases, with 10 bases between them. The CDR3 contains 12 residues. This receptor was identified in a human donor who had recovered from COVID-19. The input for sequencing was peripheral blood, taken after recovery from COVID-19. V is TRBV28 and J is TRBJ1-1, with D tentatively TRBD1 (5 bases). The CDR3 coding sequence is TGTGCCAGCAGTTCCCCGACAGTTGAAGCTTTCTTT. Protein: CASSSPTVEAFF.